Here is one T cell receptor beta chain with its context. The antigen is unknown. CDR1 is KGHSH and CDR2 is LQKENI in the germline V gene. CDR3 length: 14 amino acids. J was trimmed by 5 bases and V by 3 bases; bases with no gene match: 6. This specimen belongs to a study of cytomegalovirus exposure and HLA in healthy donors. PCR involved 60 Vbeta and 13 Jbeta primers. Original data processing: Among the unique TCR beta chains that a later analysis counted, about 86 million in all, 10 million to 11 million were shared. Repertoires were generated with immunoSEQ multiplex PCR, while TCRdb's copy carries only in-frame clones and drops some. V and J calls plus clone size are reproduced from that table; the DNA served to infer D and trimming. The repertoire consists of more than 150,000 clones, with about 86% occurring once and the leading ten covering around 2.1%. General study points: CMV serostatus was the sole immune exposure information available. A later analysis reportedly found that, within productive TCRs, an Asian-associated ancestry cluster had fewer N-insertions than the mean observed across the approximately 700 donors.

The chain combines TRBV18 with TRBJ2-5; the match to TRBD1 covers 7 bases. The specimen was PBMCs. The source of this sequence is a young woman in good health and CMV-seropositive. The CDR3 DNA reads TGTGCCAGCTCACCGGGCTACAGGGGCGAGACCCAGTACTTC. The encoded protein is CASSPGYRGETQYF. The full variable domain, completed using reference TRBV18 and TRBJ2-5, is NAGVMQNPRHLVRRRGQEARLRCSPMKGHSHVYWYRQLPEEGLKFMVYLQKENIIDESGMPKERFSAEFPKEGPSILRIQQVVRGDSAAYFCASSPGYRGETQYFGPGTRLLVL.